These T cell receptor beta chains were read from a single sample in a study of cytomegalovirus exposure and HLA in healthy donors. Libraries were prepared by immunoSEQ multiplex PCR; TCRdb keeps only in-frame clonotypes and omits some of them. The sample lists about 150,000 clones; around 80% were seen once. The sample consisted of PBMCs. The receptors come from a boy aged 2 to 10 in good health and CMV-seronegative. The CDR3 runs from the conserved cysteine through the conserved F or W. D genes are given only for firm matches. Not all rows give a size; the values are once, few, many and, for expanded clones, a class.

V	J	D	size	CDR3	DNA
TRBV6-1	TRBJ2-3	TRBD2	once	CASSGGIGGSTDTQYF	TGTGCCAGCAGTGGGGGTATCGGGGGGAGCACAGATACGCAGTATTTT
TRBV2	TRBJ1-3	-	-	CASSEVGALGNTIYF	TGTGCCAGCAGTGAAGTGGGGGCGCTTGGAAACACCATATATTTT
TRBV4-1	TRBJ2-1	TRBD2	-	CASSQVLGLGRKFF	TGCGCCAGCAGCCAAGTTTTGGGACTAGGGAGGAAGTTCTTC
TRBV7-9	TRBJ1-2	-	-	CASSLDTYGYTF	TGTGCCAGCAGCTTAGACACGTATGGCTACACCTTC
TRBV7-9	TRBJ1-1	-	-	CASSPGQGKLNTEAFF	TGTGCCAGCAGCCCGGGCCAGGGTAAGCTGAACACTGAAGCTTTCTTT
TRBV6-5	TRBJ2-5	-	-	CASSYSPQGTQYF	TGTGCCAGCAGTTACTCACCCCAGGGGACCCAGTACTTC
TRBV2	TRBJ1-6	-	-	CASTINTVRSPLHF	TGTGCCAGCACCATTAATACAGTGCGTTCACCCCTCCACTTT
TRBV30	TRBJ2-3	TRBD2	-	CAWRGLAGAASGPGAQYF	TGTGCCTGGAGAGGACTAGCGGGGGCCGCATCTGGACCAGGGGCGCAGTATTTT
TRBV7-6	TRBJ1-2	TRBD1	once	CASSLLGTGALEDGYTF	TGTGCCAGCAGCTTATTGGGGACAGGGGCTCTGGAGGACGGCTACACCTTC
TRBV5-6	TRBJ2-5	TRBD2	-	CASSAILAGGETQYF	TGTGCCAGCAGCGCCATACTAGCGGGTGGGGAGACCCAGTACTTC
TRBV5-1	TRBJ1-4	TRBD1	-	CASSLGQVEKLFF	TGCGCCAGCAGCTTAGGACAGGTAGAAAAACTGTTTTTT
TRBV7-2	TRBJ1-3	-	-	CASSLEAGYKGNTIYF	TGTGCCAGCAGCTTAGAGGCAGGGTATAAGGGAAACACCATATATTTT
TRBV30	TRBJ1-2	-	-	CAWSVAANYGYTF	TGTGCCTGGAGTGTGGCAGCTAACTATGGCTACACCTTC
TRBV9	TRBJ1-2	-	-	CASSRVEFRYTF	TGTGCCAGCAGCCGCGTGGAGTTTCGCTACACCTTC
TRBV27	TRBJ2-7	-	-	CASSSDTVFPYEQYF	TGTGCCAGCAGTTCGGACACAGTATTTCCCTACGAGCAGTACTTC
TRBV6-5	TRBJ1-2	TRBD1	-	CASSYSGTAYGYTF	TGTGCCAGCAGTTACTCGGGGACAGCCTATGGCTACACCTTC
TRBV7-2	TRBJ2-5	TRBD2	-	CASSFMAGVQETQYF	TGTGCCAGCAGCTTCATGGCGGGAGTCCAAGAGACCCAGTACTTC
TRBV30	TRBJ2-1	TRBD1	-	CACLTGTYNEQFF	TGTGCCTGTCTGACAGGGACCTACAATGAGCAGTTCTTC
TRBV5-6	TRBJ1-1	TRBD1	few	CASSFLGQGLIRGNTEAFF	TGTGCCAGCAGCTTTTTAGGACAGGGCCTAATACGTGGGAACACTGAAGCTTTCTTT
TRBV18	TRBJ2-7	-	once	CASSPYDSLGEQYF	TGTGCCAGCTCACCATACGATAGTCTGGGCGAGCAGTACTTC
TRBV7-6	TRBJ2-1	TRBD2	-	CASSSTSGGKNEQFF	TGTGCCAGCAGCTCGACTAGCGGGGGAAAAAATGAGCAGTTCTTC
TRBV30	TRBJ1-2	TRBD1	-	CAWSVRGTGTF	TGTGCCTGGAGTGTAAGGGGGACAGGAACCTTC
TRBV9	TRBJ2-3	TRBD2	-	CASSVAGGRYTQYF	TGTGCCAGCAGCGTAGCGGGGGGGCGATATACGCAGTATTTT
TRBV15	TRBJ1-4	TRBD1	-	CATSRGRGQGAEKLFF	TGTGCCACCAGCAGAGGACGGGGACAGGGTGCTGAAAAACTGTTTTTT
TRBV4-2	TRBJ2-7	-	once	CASSQAAENSEQYF	TGTGCCAGCAGCCAAGCGGCGGAGAATAGCGAGCAGTACTTC
TRBV6-1	TRBJ2-1	-	once	CAGSDWADEQFF	TGTGCCGGATCGGACTGGGCCGATGAGCAGTTCTTC
TRBV19	TRBJ1-2	TRBD1	-	CASTARGQGYTF	TGTGCCAGTACGGCGAGGGGGCAGGGCTACACCTTC
TRBV7-2	TRBJ1-2	TRBD1	-	CASSYRQGVGYTF	TGTGCCAGCAGCTACCGACAGGGAGTTGGCTACACCTTC
TRBV7-9	TRBJ2-3	TRBD2	-	CASRKREGTSDTQYF	TGTGCCAGCAGGAAGCGGGAGGGCACTTCAGATACGCAGTATTTT
TRBV12-5	TRBJ2-7	TRBD2	once	CASGLVLVGGRVHEQYF	TGTGCTAGTGGTTTGGTACTAGTGGGGGGGAGGGTCCACGAGCAGTACTTC
TRBV28	TRBJ2-7	TRBD2	-	CASSPLWTSGKSYEQYF	TGTGCCAGCAGTCCCCTTTGGACTAGCGGTAAATCCTACGAGCAGTACTTC
TRBV5-6	TRBJ2-7	TRBD1	-	CASSLGTGGYEQYF	TGTGCCAGCAGCTTGGGGACAGGGGGGTACGAGCAGTACTTC
TRBV4-1	TRBJ1-2	TRBD1	-	CASSPGGLGVNHGYTF	TGCGCCAGCAGCCCAGGGGGACTGGGTGTTAATCATGGCTACACCTTC
TRBV30	TRBJ2-5	TRBD1	-	CAWSVGTGKETQYF	TGTGCCTGGAGTGTCGGGACAGGTAAAGAGACCCAGTACTTC
TRBV7-3	TRBJ2-1	-	-	CASSLRRSGYNEQFF	TGTGCCAGCAGCTTACGGCGGAGTGGGTACAATGAGCAGTTCTTC
TRBV11-3	TRBJ2-3	-	-	CASSLNRRGVSTDTQYF	TGTGCCAGCAGCCTAAACCGGCGGGGCGTAAGCACAGATACGCAGTATTTT
TRBV15	TRBJ1-1	-	once	CATSIGRTALGTEAFF	TGTGCCACCAGCATCGGGAGGACAGCCCTTGGTACTGAAGCTTTCTTT
TRBV14	TRBJ2-1	TRBD1	-	CASSQVLKTGNHEQFF	TGTGCCAGCAGCCAAGTCCTCAAGACAGGGAACCATGAGCAGTTCTTC
TRBV5-1	TRBJ1-5	-	few	CASSLTPGGAGQPQHF	TGCGCCAGCAGCTTGACCCCGGGGGGGGCGGGTCAGCCCCAGCATTTT
TRBV5-4	TRBJ1-1	-	once	CASSLQFNTEAFF	TGTGCCAGCAGCTTGCAATTCAACACTGAAGCTTTCTTT
TRBV30	TRBJ2-7	-	-	CAWSSPRHEQYF	TGTGCCTGGAGCTCCCCCAGGCACGAGCAGTACTTC
TRBV7-2	TRBJ2-1	TRBD2	-	CASTWTSGVSYNEQFF	TGTGCCAGCACCTGGACTAGCGGGGTTTCGTACAATGAGCAGTTCTTC
TRBV2	TRBJ2-5	TRBD1	few	CASSATPTGKETQYF	TGTGCCAGCAGCGCAACCCCGACAGGGAAAGAGACCCAGTACTTC
TRBV5-4	TRBJ2-5	-	-	CASSQDFVAETQYF	TGTGCCAGCAGCCAGGACTTTGTGGCGGAGACCCAGTACTTC
TRBV2	TRBJ1-2	-	-	CASSDSSLGYTF	TGTGCCAGCAGTGATTCGTCTCTTGGCTACACCTTC
TRBV5-4	TRBJ1-6	-	once	CASSFRSSYNSPLHF	TGTGCCAGCAGCTTTCGTAGCTCCTATAATTCACCCCTCCACTTT